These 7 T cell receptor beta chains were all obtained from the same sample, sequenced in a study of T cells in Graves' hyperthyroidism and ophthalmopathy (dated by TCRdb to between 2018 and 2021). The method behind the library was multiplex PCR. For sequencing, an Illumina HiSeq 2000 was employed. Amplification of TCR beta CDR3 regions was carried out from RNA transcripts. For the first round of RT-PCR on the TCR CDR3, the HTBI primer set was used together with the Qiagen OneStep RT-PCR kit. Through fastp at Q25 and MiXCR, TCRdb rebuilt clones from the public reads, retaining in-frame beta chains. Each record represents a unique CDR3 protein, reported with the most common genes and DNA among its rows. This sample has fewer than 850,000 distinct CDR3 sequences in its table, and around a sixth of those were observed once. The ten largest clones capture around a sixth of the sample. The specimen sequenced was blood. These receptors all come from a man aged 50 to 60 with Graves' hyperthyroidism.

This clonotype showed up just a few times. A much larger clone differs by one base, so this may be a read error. The chain's CDR3 is CASSGGDSNQPQHF. For the CDR3, the DNA is TGTGCCAGCAGTGGGGGGGATAGCAATCAGCCCCAGCATTTT. The V call is TRBV6-1, the J call TRBJ1-5, with a possible D match to TRBD1 (5 bases). This CDR3 is built from 14 residues. Germline V CDR1 and CDR2: MNHNS, SASEGT. Trimming pared 4 bases from V and 0 bases from J, leaving 7 bases between.

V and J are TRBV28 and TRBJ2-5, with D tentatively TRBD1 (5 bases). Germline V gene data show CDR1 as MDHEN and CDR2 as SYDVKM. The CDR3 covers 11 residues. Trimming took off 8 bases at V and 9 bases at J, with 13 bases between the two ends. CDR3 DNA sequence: TGTGCCAGCCAGGACAAGTGGCCCCAGTACTTC. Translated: CASQDKWPQYF.

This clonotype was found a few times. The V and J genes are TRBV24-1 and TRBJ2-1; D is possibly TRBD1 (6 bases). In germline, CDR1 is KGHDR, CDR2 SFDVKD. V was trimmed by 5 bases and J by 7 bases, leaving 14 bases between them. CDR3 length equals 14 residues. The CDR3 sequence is CATSARPGENEQFF. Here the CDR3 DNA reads TGTGCCACCAGTGCTAGGCCAGGGGAAAATGAGCAGTTCTTC.

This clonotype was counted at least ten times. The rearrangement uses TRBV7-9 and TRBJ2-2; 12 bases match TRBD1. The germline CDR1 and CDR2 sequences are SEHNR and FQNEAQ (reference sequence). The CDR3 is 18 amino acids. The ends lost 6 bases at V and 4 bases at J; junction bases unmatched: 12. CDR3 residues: CASSPRTGQGALTGELFF. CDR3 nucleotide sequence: TGTGCCAGCAGTCCCCGGACGGGACAGGGGGCCCTCACCGGGGAGCTGTTTTTT.

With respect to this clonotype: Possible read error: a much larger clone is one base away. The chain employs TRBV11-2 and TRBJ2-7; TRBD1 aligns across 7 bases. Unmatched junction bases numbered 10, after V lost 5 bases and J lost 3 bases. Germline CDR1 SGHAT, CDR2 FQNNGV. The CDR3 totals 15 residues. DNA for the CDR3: TGTGCCAGCAGCGATTCGGGACAGAGGGTCTACGAGCAGTACTTC. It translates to CASSDSGQRVYEQYF. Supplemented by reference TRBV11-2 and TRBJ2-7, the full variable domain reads EAGVAQSPRYKIIEKRQSVAFWCNPISGHATLYWYQQILGQGPKLLIQFQNNGVVDDSQLPKDRFSAERLKGVDSTLKIQPAKLEDSAVYLCASSDSGQRVYEQYFGPGTRLTVT.

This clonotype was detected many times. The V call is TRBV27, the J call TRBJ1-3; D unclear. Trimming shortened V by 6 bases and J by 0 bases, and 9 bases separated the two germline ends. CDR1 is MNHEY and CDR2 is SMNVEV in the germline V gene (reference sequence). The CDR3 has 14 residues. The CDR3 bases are TGTGCCAGCAGCTCCCGGGGCTCTGGAAACACCATATATTTT. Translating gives CASSSRGSGNTIYF.

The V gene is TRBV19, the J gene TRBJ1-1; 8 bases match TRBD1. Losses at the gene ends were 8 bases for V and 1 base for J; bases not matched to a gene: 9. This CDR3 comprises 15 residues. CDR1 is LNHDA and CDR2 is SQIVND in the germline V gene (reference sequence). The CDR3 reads CASGFRTGPNTEAFF. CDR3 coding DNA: TGTGCCAGTGGTTTTCGGACAGGGCCGAACACTGAAGCTTTCTTT.